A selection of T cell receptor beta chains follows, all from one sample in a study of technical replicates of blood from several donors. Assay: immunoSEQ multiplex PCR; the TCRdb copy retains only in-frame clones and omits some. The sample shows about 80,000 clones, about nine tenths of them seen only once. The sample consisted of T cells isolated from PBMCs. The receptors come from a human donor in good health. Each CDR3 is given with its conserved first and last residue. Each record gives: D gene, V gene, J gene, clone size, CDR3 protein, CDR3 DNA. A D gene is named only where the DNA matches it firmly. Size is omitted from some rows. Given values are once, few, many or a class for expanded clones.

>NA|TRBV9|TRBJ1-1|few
CASSTSSRVNTEAFF
TGTGCCAGCAGCACTTCATCTAGAGTGAACACTGAAGCTTTCTTT
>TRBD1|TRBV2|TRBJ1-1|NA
CASRVGQGTEAFF
TGTGCCAGCAGGGTGGGACAGGGCACTGAAGCTTTCTTT
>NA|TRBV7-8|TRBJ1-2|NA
CASSGAASYGYTF
TGTGCCAGCAGCGGGGCGGCAAGTTATGGCTACACCTTC
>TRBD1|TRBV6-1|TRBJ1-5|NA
CASSGEDRVFNQPQHF
TGTGCCAGCAGTGGAGAGGACAGGGTCTTCAATCAGCCCCAGCATTTT
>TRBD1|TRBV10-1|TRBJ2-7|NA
CASSEGQGGSYEQYF
TGCGCCAGCAGTGAGGGACAGGGCGGCTCCTACGAGCAGTACTTC
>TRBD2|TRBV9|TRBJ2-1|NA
CASSARTSGRSVDEQFF
TGTGCCAGCAGCGCCCGGACTAGCGGGAGGTCAGTAGATGAGCAGTTCTTC
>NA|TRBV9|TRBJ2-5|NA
CASSVVAAGETQYF
TGTGCCAGCAGCGTAGTAGCGGCAGGAGAGACCCAGTACTTC
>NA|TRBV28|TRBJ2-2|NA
CASTGSLNTGELFF
TGTGCCAGCACCGGGAGCTTGAACACCGGGGAGCTGTTTTTT
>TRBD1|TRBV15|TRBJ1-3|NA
CATSRGDSDFSGNTIYF
TGTGCCACCAGCAGGGGGGACAGTGATTTCTCTGGAAACACCATATATTTT
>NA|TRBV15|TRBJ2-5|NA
CATSRGAVIQETQYF
TGTGCCACCAGCAGAGGAGCGGTTATTCAAGAGACCCAGTACTTC
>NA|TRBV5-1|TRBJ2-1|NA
CASSLGPRRSSYNEQFF
TGCGCCAGCAGCTTGGGTCCCCGGAGGAGCTCCTACAATGAGCAGTTCTTC
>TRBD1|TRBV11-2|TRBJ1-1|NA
CASSLFRGQRAFF
TGTGCCAGCAGCTTGTTCAGGGGGCAGCGAGCTTTCTTT
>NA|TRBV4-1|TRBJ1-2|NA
CASSQDIGLRYEGYTF
TGCGCCAGCAGCCAAGACATTGGGCTCCGGTACGAGGGCTACACCTTC
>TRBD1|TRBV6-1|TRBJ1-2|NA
CASSLPGQGVYGYTF
TGTGCCAGCAGTTTACCCGGACAGGGGGTGTATGGCTACACCTTC
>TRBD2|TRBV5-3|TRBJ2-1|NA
CARSLGGTSGSNGEQFF
TGTGCCAGAAGCTTGGGGGGGACTAGCGGGAGTAATGGTGAGCAGTTCTTC
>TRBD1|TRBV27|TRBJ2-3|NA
CASRGTGRDTQYF
TGTGCCAGCAGGGGGACAGGGCGAGATACGCAGTATTTT